These 25 T cell receptor beta chains were all obtained from the same sample, sequenced in a study of regulatory T cells in long-lasting Graves disease. Time point noted: newly diagnosed GD, antithyroid drugs for less than 3 months. After RNA was extracted from PBMCs, the TCR library was made from it. Arm-PCR of CDR3 regions and iRepertoire HTBI primers were used to build TCR beta libraries. From the multiplex PCR reads, TCRdb called clonotypes with MiXCR, one entry per CDR3 protein. The data hold about 440,000 distinct CDR3 sequences, with around 17% observed a single time. These data were likewise used in another study, on T cells in Graves' hyperthyroidism and ophthalmopathy.

This sample comprised peripheral blood mononuclear cells (PBMCs), obtained at new diagnosis, from a patient treated with antithyroid drugs. All receptors come from a woman aged 18-29 years with Graves disease.

This clonotype was recorded at least ten times. The chain uses TRBV29-1 and TRBJ2-7, with TRBD1 identical over 8 bases. CDR1 is SQVTM, CDR2 ANQGSEA, per germline. The CDR3 spans 13 residues. V was pared by 7 bases and J by 4 bases, with 9 bases of the junction left unmatched. The CDR3: CSAVDRARYEQYF. The CDR3 DNA reads TGCAGCGCCGTGGACAGGGCTCGGTACGAGCAGTACTTC.

This clonotype has at least ten counts. The chain is built from TRBV5-1 and TRBJ2-3; a weak D match, TRBD2 (6 bases). Per germline, CDR1 SGHRS and CDR2 YFSETQ. This CDR3 is built from 17 residues. The V gene lost 0 bases and the J gene lost 4 bases, with 18 bases spanning the gap. CDR3 protein: CASSLGGIGYVPDTQYF. CDR3 nucleotide sequence: TGCGCCAGCAGCTTGGGCGGGATCGGCTATGTCCCAGATACGCAGTATTTT.

This clonotype was counted many times. J is TRBJ2-1 and V is TRBV7-9; 9 bases align to TRBD2. Germline V gene lookup returns CDR1 SEHNR and CDR2 FQNEAQ (reference sequence). V trimming: 5 bases; J trimming: 6 bases; junction bases outside the gene matches: 5. This CDR3 spans 14 amino acids. CDR3 in amino acids: CASSPRGGVNEQFF. The CDR3 DNA reads TGTGCCAGCAGCCCGCGGGGGGGGGTCAATGAGCAGTTCTTC.

This clonotype came up once. The chain has TRBV4-1 and TRBJ1-5; D remains unclear. CDR1 is MGHRA, CDR2 YSYEKL, per germline. V was clipped by 1 base and J by 3 bases, with 16 bases between them. The CDR3 contains 17 residues. In DNA form, the CDR3 reads TGCGCCAGCAGCCAAGGTGAGGGAGGAGGCTACAATCAGCCCCAGCATTTT. Translation gives CASSQGEGGGYNQPQHF.

This clonotype was counted many times. This rearrangement joins TRBV7-9 to TRBJ1-4; the D is unclear. V was pared by 3 bases and J by 4 bases, with 6 bases between. Germline assignment: CDR1 SEHNR and CDR2 FQNEAQ (reference sequence). The CDR3 contains 13 residues. The CDR3, as DNA: TGTGCCAGCAGCTTGGGCAGTAATGAAAAACTGTTTTTT. The encoded protein is CASSLGSNEKLFF. The full variable domain, its missing parts supplied by reference TRBV7-9 and TRBJ1-4, is DTGVSQNPRHKITKRGQNVTFRCDPISEHNRLYWYRQTLGQGPEFLTYFQNEAQLEKSRLLSDRFSAERPKGSFSTLEIQRTEQGDSAMYLCASSLGSNEKLFFGSGTQLSVL.

This clonotype was seen ten or more times. The chain joins TRBV20-1 to TRBJ2-7, with TRBD1 matching 8 bases. Trimming took 3 bases from V and 4 from J; bases not matched to a gene: 11. CDR1 and CDR2 from the germline V gene are DFQATT and SNEGSKA (reference sequence). This CDR3 region has 15 residues. Here the CDR3 DNA reads TGCAGTGCTAGCGGACAGGGAAGTAAAACTTACGAGCAGTACTTC. Its translation: CSASGQGSKTYEQYF.

This clonotype has a count of ten or more. CDR3 nucleotides: TGTGCCAGCTCTTATATGTTGGGTATCAATGAGCAGTTCTTC. Translation gives CASSYMLGINEQFF. This chain joins TRBV12-3 or TRBV12-4 and TRBJ2-1; D uncertain. The CDR3 length is 14 residues. Trimming removed 8 bases from V and 6 bases from J, with 17 bases in between.

This clonotype showed up just once. This chain's CDR3 is CASSLVRGVEQYF. Written as DNA, the CDR3 is TGTGCCAGCAGCTTAGTTAGGGGGGTCGAGCAGTACTTC. V gene TRBV7-2 combines with J gene TRBJ2-7; the D call may be TRBD1 or TRBD2 (6 bases each). The length of the CDR3 is 13 residues. V was cut by 1 base and J by 6 bases, with 10 bases left in between. From germline, CDR1 is SGHTA and CDR2 FQGNSA.

This clonotype was counted between two and nine times. The chain couples TRBV7-6 to TRBJ1-3; 7 nucleotides match TRBD1. V lost 2 bases to trimming and J lost 7 bases; unmatched junction nucleotides: 2. The CDR3 consists of 13 residues. In germline, CDR1 is SGHVS, CDR2 FNYEAQ. Written as DNA, the CDR3 is TGTGCCAGCAGCTTACCAGGGGGGAACACCATATATTTT. Translated, it gives CASSLPGGNTIYF.

This clonotype appeared many times. This chain connects TRBV20-1 to TRBJ2-3; 7 bases are a match to TRBD2. Germline assignment: CDR1 DFQATT and CDR2 SNEGSKA (reference sequence). V lost 1 base to trimming and J lost 1 base; unmatched junction nucleotides: 5. The CDR3 contains 15 residues. CDR3 sequence reads: CSARVPGGRTDTQYF. The CDR3 DNA reads TGCAGTGCTAGAGTCCCGGGAGGACGCACAGATACGCAGTATTTT.

The chain links TRBV6-1 to TRBJ2-2; 10 nucleotides align to TRBD1. The CDR3 sequence is 18 residues long. The trim removed 8 bases at V and 1 base at J, leaving 13 bases unmatched. Germline V gene lookup returns CDR1 MNHNS and CDR2 SASEGT. The CDR3 DNA reads as TGTGCCAGCCGAGGGGACAGGGGAGCCGTGGGGAACACCGGGGAGCTGTTTTTT. Protein product: CASRGDRGAVGNTGELFF.

This clonotype appeared a few times. The chain couples TRBV29-1 to TRBJ2-7, with TRBD2 as a possible D gene (6 bases). The CDR3 totals 11 residues. Trimming pared 6 bases from V and 3 bases from J, leaving 9 bases between. Germline V gene sequence: CDR1 SQVTM, CDR2 ANQGSEA. CDR3 sequence: CSVPGDYEQYF. Here the CDR3 DNA reads TGCAGCGTCCCGGGGGACTACGAGCAGTACTTC.

This chain uses TRBV5-1 with TRBJ1-1; TRBD1 might be the D (5 bases). The CDR3 runs 14 residues. Deletions cut 6 bases from V and 11 bases from J, with 23 bases between. Germline V gene sequence: CDR1 SGHRS, CDR2 YFSETQ. CDR3 region: CASTLGAGELFAFF. The CDR3 DNA follows: TGCGCCAGCACCCTTGGGGCCGGGGAATTGTTTGCTTTCTTT.

This clonotype has at least ten counts. This chain joins TRBV20-1 and TRBJ2-5, with TRBD2 identical over 11 bases. From germline, CDR1 is DFQATT and CDR2 SNEGSKA (reference sequence). The CDR3 is made up of 18 amino acids. V trimming: 4 bases; J trimming: 2 bases; junction bases outside the gene matches: 15. CDR3 bases: TGCAGTGCTAAACCCGGGACTAGCGGAGGATATTGGCAAGAGACCCAGTACTTC. Protein product: CSAKPGTSGGYWQETQYF.

The sample holds many counts of this clonotype. This rearrangement joins TRBV24-1 to TRBJ2-1; D possibly corresponds to TRBD1 (6 bases). Germline lookup yields CDR1 KGHDR and CDR2 SFDVKD. This CDR3 comprises 16 residues. V lost 3 bases and J lost 4, with 15 bases in between. The CDR3 loop reads CATSDPTGWGYNEQFF. The CDR3 DNA is TGTGCCACCAGTGATCCGACAGGATGGGGTTACAATGAGCAGTTCTTC.

The rearrangement uses TRBV20-1 and TRBJ1-5; perhaps TRBD1 as D (6 bases). CDR1 is DFQATT and CDR2 is SNEGSKA in the germline V gene (reference sequence). Trimming left V 0 bases short and J 2 bases short, with 8 bases between. CDR3 length: 14 residues. CDR3 region: CSARDRTGNQPQHF. The CDR3 coding sequence is TGCAGTGCTAGAGATAGGACAGGCAATCAGCCCCAGCATTTT.

The chain employs TRBV20-1 and TRBJ2-7; D is perhaps TRBD1 (5 bases). The germline CDR1 and CDR2 sequences are DFQATT and SNEGSKA (reference sequence). This CDR3 spans 14 amino acids. The V gene lost 0 bases and the J gene lost 4 bases, with 13 bases spanning the gap. The CDR3 coding sequence is TGCAGTGCTAGAGAACAACCTCAGGGTTACGAGCAGTACTTC. Protein product: CSAREQPQGYEQYF.

In this sample, this clonotype turned up once. J is TRBJ2-3 and V is TRBV28; possibly TRBD1 for D (5 bases). This CDR3 comprises 16 residues. CDR1 and CDR2 (germline): MDHEN, SYDVKM. Trimming left V 3 bases short and J 0 bases short, with 13 bases between. The CDR3 bases are TGTGCCAGCAGTTTCCAGGGCAGATCTAGCACAGATACGCAGTATTTT. This translates into CASSFQGRSSTDTQYF.

The table lists this clonotype with many counts. Germline and junction disagree at one end, which may indicate a read error. The chain combines TRBV11-2 with TRBJ1-4; tentatively, D is TRBD1 (6 bases). Per germline, CDR1 SGHAT and CDR2 FQNNGV. The CDR3 is 18 residues long. CDR3 nucleotide sequence: TGTGCCAGCAGCTCACAGATGGGGGGCTGGAAGAGCGGAGAAAAACTGTCTTTT. Translating it yields CASSSQMGGWKSGEKLSF.

The rearrangement joins TRBV30 to TRBJ1-2; 8 bases are a match to TRBD1. The germline gives CDR1 GTSNPN, CDR2 SVGIG (reference sequence). The length of the CDR3 is 12 residues. Trimming took 7 bases from V and 8 from J; bases not matched to a gene: 9. For the CDR3, the DNA is TGTGCCTCCCATCAGGGGGCGGGCGGCTACACCTTC. This encodes CASHQGAGGYTF.

The chain recombines TRBV27 with TRBJ1-4; TRBD1 agrees at 8 bases. The CDR3 has 15 amino acids. Looked up from germline, CDR1 is MNHEY and CDR2 is SMNVEV (reference sequence). The ends lost 4 bases at V and 7 bases at J; junction bases unmatched: 8. CDR3 in DNA: TGTGCCAGCAGTTCAACCCCGGACAGGGTTGAAAAACTGTTTTTT. The encoded protein is CASSSTPDRVEKLFF. Variable domain in full (rest from reference TRBV27 and TRBJ1-4): EAQVTQNPRYLITVTGKKLTVTCSQNMNHEYMSWYRQDPGLGLRQIYYSMNVEVTDKGDVPEGYKVSRKEKRNFPLILESPSPNQTSLYFCASSSTPDRVEKLFFGSGTQLSVL.

This clonotype showed up many times. The J gene is TRBJ2-3, the V gene TRBV12-3 or TRBV12-4, with 7 bases identical to TRBD2. The CDR3 extends over 20 amino acids. The ends lost 5 bases at V and 0 bases at J; junction bases unmatched: 20. CDR3 sequence reads: CASSLTGLAGDRFSTDTQYF. The CDR3 region has the DNA TGTGCCAGCAGTCTTACGGGGTTGGCGGGAGACCGATTTAGCACAGATACGCAGTATTTT.

This clonotype has at least ten counts. The CDR3, as DNA: TGCAGTGCTAGAGATTCACTAGGCGGCCTCTACGAGCAGTACTTC. It encodes CSARDSLGGLYEQYF. The rearrangement joins TRBV20-1 to TRBJ2-7; D is possibly TRBD2 (5 bases). Germline CDR1 and CDR2: DFQATT and SNEGSKA (reference sequence). The CDR3 runs to 15 residues. Trimming took off 0 bases at V and 3 bases at J, with 15 bases between the two ends.

This clonotype was seen ten or more times. The V gene is TRBV7-8, the J gene TRBJ2-3; 12 nucleotides match TRBD2. V lost 5 bases and J lost 6; bases outside the gene matches: 3. Per germline, CDR1 SGHVS and CDR2 FQNEAQ. This CDR3 is built from 14 residues. CDR3 protein: CASSMLAGGDTQYF. For the CDR3, the DNA is TGTGCCAGCAGCATGCTAGCGGGGGGGGATACGCAGTATTTT.

This chain connects TRBV12-3 or TRBV12-4 to TRBJ1-2, with D unresolved. The CDR3 runs to 18 residues. Trimming took 3 bases from V and 7 from J, leaving 27 bases between them. The CDR3 region has the DNA TGTGCCAGCAGTTTTCTTTGGTTCCCCCCTATGCCTTTCCCTGGCTACACCTTC. It yields the protein CASSFLWFPPMPFPGYTF.